The subject of this entry is one T cell receptor beta chain. Antigen specificity is unknown. PBMCs yielded sorted CD4+ and CD8+ T cells. This sample stems from a study of CD8+ T cells in alopecia areata. The wider study: In an open-label trial, patients got 5 to 10 mg tofacitinib twice daily.

The germline V gene has CDR1 SGHRS and CDR2 YFSETQ. V was pared by 2 bases and J by 10 bases, with 12 bases between. The length of the CDR3 is 12 residues. Findings and caveats of the study: Elevated clonality characterized lesional scalp relative to normal scalp, particularly in alopecia totalis/universalis.

Following extraction, RNA underwent reverse transcription to cDNA, which served as the sequencing template. Produced via immunoSEQ multiplex PCR; TCRdb's table is partial and in-frame only. This sample has more than 75,000 clones, with 41% found just once. Sequenced input: CD4+ T cells sorted from blood. The chain carries TRBV5-1 and TRBJ1-1; the D gene is possibly TRBD1 (6 bases). This receptor was identified in a human donor with alopecia areata. The CDR3 here is CASSFNGRGAFF. In DNA form, the CDR3 reads TGCGCCAGCAGCTTTAACGGCAGGGGAGCTTTCTTT.